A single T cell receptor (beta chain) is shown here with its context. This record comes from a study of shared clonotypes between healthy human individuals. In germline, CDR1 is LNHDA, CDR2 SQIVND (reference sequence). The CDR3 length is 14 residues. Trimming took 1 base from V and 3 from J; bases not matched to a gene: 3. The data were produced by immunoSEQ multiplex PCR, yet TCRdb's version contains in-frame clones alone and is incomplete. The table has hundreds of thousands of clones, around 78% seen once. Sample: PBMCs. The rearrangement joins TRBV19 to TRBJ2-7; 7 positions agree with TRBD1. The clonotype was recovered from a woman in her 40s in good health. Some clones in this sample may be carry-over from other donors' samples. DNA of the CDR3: TGTGCCAGTAGTATAGTTCACAGGGGCTACGAGCAGTACTTC. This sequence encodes CASSIVHRGYEQYF.